This is a list of T cell receptor beta chains from one sample in a study of naive and memory T cell subsets. TCRdb re-called the 5' RACE reads through MiXCR, storing one row per CDR3 protein. Of tens of thousands of distinct CDR3 sequences detected, 6% to 8.5% appear once; the ten largest clones hold approximately 9.4%. The receptors shown here come from a female donor in good health. Both conserved end residues are part of each CDR3. The order of the fields is CDR3 protein, CDR3 DNA, clone size, V gene, J gene, D gene. A D gene is named only where the DNA matches it firmly. A row's size may be missing; if present it is once, few, many or a size class.

CDR3 protein: CASSSPAEVTDTQYF
CDR3 DNA: TGTGCCAGCAGTTCGCCAGCGGAGGTCACAGATACGCAGTATTTT
clone size: few
V gene: TRBV28
J gene: TRBJ2-3
D gene: -

CDR3 protein: CATTLAGGRNEQFF
CDR3 DNA: TGTGCCACCACACTAGCGGGGGGGCGAAATGAGCAGTTCTTC
clone size: few
V gene: TRBV6-2/TRBV6-3
J gene: TRBJ2-1
D gene: TRBD2

CDR3 protein: CASSPTGAPNGEQFF
CDR3 DNA: TGTGCCAGCAGCCCGACAGGGGCCCCCAATGGTGAGCAGTTCTTC
clone size: -
V gene: TRBV7-2
J gene: TRBJ2-1
D gene: TRBD1

CDR3 protein: CASSQDERTESIQYF
CDR3 DNA: TGTGCCAGCAGCCAAGATGAACGGACAGAGAGCATTCAGTACTTC
clone size: -
V gene: TRBV4-2
J gene: TRBJ2-4
D gene: -

CDR3 protein: CASSFRTSGQETQYF
CDR3 DNA: TGTGCCAGCAGTTTTCGGACTAGCGGGCAAGAGACCCAGTACTTC
clone size: few
V gene: TRBV12-3/TRBV12-4
J gene: TRBJ2-5
D gene: TRBD2

CDR3 protein: CAWSGQGCGQPQHF
CDR3 DNA: TGTGCCTGGTCGGGACAGGGTTGCGGCCAGCCCCAGCATTTT
clone size: few
V gene: TRBV30
J gene: TRBJ1-5
D gene: TRBD1

CDR3 protein: CASSIASYSNQPQHF
CDR3 DNA: TGTGCCAGTAGTATAGCCAGCTATAGCAATCAGCCCCAGCATTTT
clone size: -
V gene: TRBV19
J gene: TRBJ1-5
D gene: -

CDR3 protein: CASSIRRGGLDQPQHF
CDR3 DNA: TGTGCCAGTAGTATACGGCGGGGAGGGTTGGATCAGCCCCAGCATTTT
clone size: -
V gene: TRBV19
J gene: TRBJ1-5
D gene: -

CDR3 protein: CASSLRVIGGYTF
CDR3 DNA: TGTGCCAGCAGCTTACGGGTTATCGGTGGCTACACCTTC
clone size: -
V gene: TRBV13
J gene: TRBJ1-2
D gene: -

CDR3 protein: CASSLRTGGASTEAFF
CDR3 DNA: TGTGCCAGCAGCTTGCGGACAGGGGGTGCGAGCACTGAAGCTTTCTTT
clone size: -
V gene: TRBV7-2
J gene: TRBJ1-1
D gene: TRBD1

CDR3 protein: CSVVVRQGGYNEQFF
CDR3 DNA: TGCAGCGTTGTCGTTAGACAGGGGGGGTACAATGAGCAGTTCTTC
clone size: -
V gene: TRBV29-1
J gene: TRBJ2-1
D gene: TRBD1

CDR3 protein: CSATTGGLPGRNQPQHF
CDR3 DNA: TGCAGCGCCACGACAGGGGGCCTTCCCGGACGCAATCAGCCCCAGCATTTT
clone size: many
V gene: TRBV29-1
J gene: TRBJ1-5
D gene: TRBD1

CDR3 protein: CASSLRSATNEKLFF
CDR3 DNA: TGTGCCAGCAGTTTACGGTCCGCAACTAATGAAAAACTGTTTTTT
clone size: many
V gene: TRBV12-3/TRBV12-4
J gene: TRBJ1-4
D gene: -

CDR3 protein: CASSQDWGLSNEQFF
CDR3 DNA: TGTGCCAGCAGCCAAGACTGGGGCCTTTCCAATGAGCAGTTCTTC
clone size: -
V gene: TRBV3-1
J gene: TRBJ2-1
D gene: -

CDR3 protein: CASSPGRTSGNTIYF
CDR3 DNA: TGTGCCAGCTCACCTGGACGGACCTCTGGAAACACCATATATTTT
clone size: many
V gene: TRBV18
J gene: TRBJ1-3
D gene: -

CDR3 protein: CASSMTVNTEAFF
CDR3 DNA: TGTGCCAGCAGCATGACAGTGAACACTGAAGCTTTCTTT
clone size: -
V gene: TRBV11-2
J gene: TRBJ1-1
D gene: -

CDR3 protein: CASSPAGTGDTGELFF
CDR3 DNA: TGCGCCAGCAGCCCGGCCGGGACAGGAGACACCGGGGAGCTGTTTTTT
clone size: -
V gene: TRBV5-1
J gene: TRBJ2-2
D gene: TRBD1

CDR3 protein: CASSFQRGAYNEQFF
CDR3 DNA: TGTGCCAGCAGCTTCCAGCGGGGAGCCTACAATGAGCAGTTCTTC
clone size: -
V gene: TRBV7-2
J gene: TRBJ2-1
D gene: TRBD2

CDR3 protein: CAWSPRDRDSDGYTF
CDR3 DNA: TGTGCCTGGAGTCCAAGGGACAGGGATTCAGACGGCTACACCTTC
clone size: many
V gene: TRBV30
J gene: TRBJ1-2
D gene: TRBD1

CDR3 protein: CASSPTGGEYTEAFF
CDR3 DNA: TGTGCCAGCTCACCGACAGGGGGAGAGTACACTGAAGCTTTCTTT
clone size: many
V gene: TRBV18
J gene: TRBJ1-1
D gene: TRBD1

CDR3 protein: CSGGLRGAEAFF
CDR3 DNA: TGCAGCGGGGGACTCCGAGGAGCTGAAGCTTTCTTT
clone size: many
V gene: TRBV29-1
J gene: TRBJ1-1
D gene: -

CDR3 protein: CASRMEQHKGSPLHF
CDR3 DNA: TGCGCCAGCAGAATGGAACAACACAAAGGTTCACCCCTCCACTTT
clone size: many
V gene: TRBV5-1
J gene: TRBJ1-6
D gene: -

CDR3 protein: CASSSTAYGYTF
CDR3 DNA: TGTGCCAGCAGTTCGACAGCCTATGGCTACACCTTC
clone size: many
V gene: TRBV12-3/TRBV12-4
J gene: TRBJ1-2
D gene: -

CDR3 protein: CSAWDRGRNTEAFF
CDR3 DNA: TGCAGTGCTTGGGACAGGGGAAGGAACACTGAAGCTTTCTTT
clone size: -
V gene: TRBV20-1
J gene: TRBJ1-1
D gene: TRBD1

CDR3 protein: CASSQNRGQGLTNEKLFF
CDR3 DNA: TGCGCCAGCAGCCAGAATCGAGGACAGGGGCTGACTAATGAAAAACTGTTTTTT
clone size: few
V gene: TRBV4-3
J gene: TRBJ1-4
D gene: TRBD1

CDR3 protein: CSVGMRSSYEQYF
CDR3 DNA: TGCAGCGTTGGGATGAGAAGCTCCTACGAGCAGTACTTC
clone size: few
V gene: TRBV29-1
J gene: TRBJ2-7
D gene: -

CDR3 protein: CASSLVWRRGANVLTF
CDR3 DNA: TGCGCCAGCAGCTTGGTGTGGCGCCGGGGGGCCAACGTCCTGACTTTC
clone size: -
V gene: TRBV5-1
J gene: TRBJ2-6
D gene: -

CDR3 protein: CATSRQGMETQYF
CDR3 DNA: TGTGCCACCAGCCGACAGGGTATGGAGACCCAGTACTTC
clone size: -
V gene: TRBV15
J gene: TRBJ2-5
D gene: TRBD1

CDR3 protein: CASSLILRGTEAFF
CDR3 DNA: TGTGCCAGCAGTTTAATACTCAGGGGCACTGAAGCTTTCTTT
clone size: many
V gene: TRBV12-3/TRBV12-4
J gene: TRBJ1-1
D gene: -

CDR3 protein: CASSPSGGFLNQPQHF
CDR3 DNA: TGTGCCAGCAGCCCGTCCGGCGGCTTCCTAAATCAGCCCCAGCATTTT
clone size: many
V gene: TRBV7-2
J gene: TRBJ1-5
D gene: -

CDR3 protein: CASSDSAGVAGGRDEQFF
CDR3 DNA: TGTGCCAGCAGTGACTCGGCCGGGGTAGCGGGGGGTCGCGATGAGCAGTTCTTC
clone size: many
V gene: TRBV6-4
J gene: TRBJ2-1
D gene: TRBD2

CDR3 protein: CASSLRGSTEAFF
CDR3 DNA: TGCGCCAGCAGCCTTCGTGGGTCCACTGAAGCTTTCTTT
clone size: few
V gene: TRBV4-1
J gene: TRBJ1-1
D gene: -

CDR3 protein: CASSYSSVSTDTQYF
CDR3 DNA: TGTGCCAGCAGTTACTCGAGCGTTTCCACAGATACGCAGTATTTT
clone size: -
V gene: TRBV6-5
J gene: TRBJ2-3
D gene: -

CDR3 protein: CASSPGTSGDNEQFF
CDR3 DNA: TGTGCCAGCAGCCCAGGGACTAGCGGGGACAATGAGCAGTTCTTC
clone size: few
V gene: TRBV7-2
J gene: TRBJ2-1
D gene: TRBD2

CDR3 protein: CASRRGRGSTGELFF
CDR3 DNA: TGTGCCAGCAGGCGGGGGAGGGGGAGCACCGGGGAGCTGTTTTTT
clone size: many
V gene: TRBV27
J gene: TRBJ2-2
D gene: -

CDR3 protein: CALQGTGGNQPQHF
CDR3 DNA: TGTGCCTTACAGGGGACAGGGGGCAATCAGCCCCAGCATTTT
clone size: many
V gene: TRBV30
J gene: TRBJ1-5
D gene: TRBD1

CDR3 protein: CASSLGTGEAFF
CDR3 DNA: TGTGCCAGCAGCCTAGGGACAGGTGAAGCTTTCTTT
clone size: many
V gene: TRBV7-9
J gene: TRBJ1-1
D gene: TRBD1

CDR3 protein: CSVTDGRGSLDSYNEQFF
CDR3 DNA: TGCAGCGTCACGGACGGCCGAGGGTCCCTAGACTCCTACAATGAGCAGTTCTTC
clone size: few
V gene: TRBV29-1
J gene: TRBJ2-1
D gene: -

CDR3 protein: CASGGRGDTEAFF
CDR3 DNA: TGTGCCAGCGGGGGCCGCGGGGACACTGAAGCTTTCTTT
clone size: many
V gene: TRBV2
J gene: TRBJ1-1
D gene: -

CDR3 protein: CSARTGSSLDTQYF
CDR3 DNA: TGCAGTGCAAGAACTGGGAGCTCTCTAGATACGCAGTATTTT
clone size: few
V gene: TRBV20-1
J gene: TRBJ2-3
D gene: -

CDR3 protein: CASSAQPGPLYNEQFF
CDR3 DNA: TGTGCCAGCAGCGCCCAACCGGGGCCCCTCTACAATGAGCAGTTCTTC
clone size: few
V gene: TRBV7-2
J gene: TRBJ2-1
D gene: -

CDR3 protein: CASSPGRADTQYF
CDR3 DNA: TGTGCCAGCAGCCCCGGCAGGGCAGATACGCAGTATTTT
clone size: many
V gene: TRBV14
J gene: TRBJ2-3
D gene: -

CDR3 protein: CSARDVKLAGAYQETQYF
CDR3 DNA: TGCAGTGCTAGAGATGTGAAGCTAGCGGGGGCCTACCAAGAGACCCAGTACTTC
clone size: few
V gene: TRBV20-1
J gene: TRBJ2-5
D gene: TRBD2

CDR3 protein: CASRDNQETQYF
CDR3 DNA: TGTGCCAGCCGGGATAACCAAGAGACCCAGTACTTC
clone size: few
V gene: TRBV6-2/TRBV6-3
J gene: TRBJ2-5
D gene: -

CDR3 protein: CSARDSLAGGLSTGELFF
CDR3 DNA: TGCAGTGCTAGAGATTCACTAGCGGGGGGGCTATCCACCGGGGAGCTGTTTTTT
clone size: -
V gene: TRBV20-1
J gene: TRBJ2-2
D gene: TRBD2

CDR3 protein: CASSFGSTPEFF
CDR3 DNA: TGTGCCAGCAGTTTTGGTTCGACCCCGGAGTTCTTC
clone size: -
V gene: TRBV28
J gene: TRBJ2-1
D gene: -

CDR3 protein: CSARPAGQAYGEQYF
CDR3 DNA: TGCAGTGCTAGACCAGCGGGACAGGCCTATGGGGAGCAGTACTTC
clone size: -
V gene: TRBV20-1
J gene: TRBJ2-7
D gene: -